This T cell receptor (beta chain) was sequenced in a study of cytotoxic CD8 clonotypes in ibrutinib-treated CLL. Generated by immunoSEQ multiplex PCR, the TCRdb table keeps only in-frame clones and is missing some. The sample consists of 200,000 to 250,000 clones, nearly 80% of them appearing once. The CDR3 spans 15 residues. Trimming shortened V by 7 bases and J by 2 bases, and 16 bases separated the two germline ends. Germline values: CDR1 MNHEY, CDR2 SMNVEV (reference sequence). V usage is TRBV27 and J usage is TRBJ2-3, with a weak D call TRBD1 (6 bases). The sample consisted of PBMCs, taken after 12 months of ibrutinib treatment. The TCR sequence derives from a human donor with chronic lymphocytic leukemia. The CDR3 reads CASNQLDRNTDTQYF. The CDR3 region has the DNA TGTGCCAGCAACCAACTTGACAGGAACACAGATACGCAGTATTTT.